Sequencing of this TCR beta chain was carried out in a study of vaccination effects on CD4 cells after COVID-19. General study points: Pronounced clonal contraction occurred in clones induced by infection and by vaccine late after vaccination.

Clones were sequenced by immunoSEQ multiplex PCR, and TCRdb holds only the in-frame ones, with some missing. The data contain more than 30,000 clones, approximately 68% of them singletons. Expansion with viral peptide pools was applied to antigen-specific CD4+ T cells by the ViraFEST assay prior to sequencing. A 10-day culture period preceded the isolation of CD4+ T cells. None of these healthy vaccinees had been infected with SARS-CoV-2 before vaccination. On this clone: Its antigen is currently unknown.

The CDR3 consists of 14 residues. The ends were cut back, 7 bases at V and 1 base at J, with 14 bases in the middle. CDR1 is MDHEN, CDR2 SYDVKM, per germline. Sample: CD4+ T cells from PBMCs cultured with HCoV-229E spike peptides, taken before COVID-19 vaccination. This receptor was identified in a human donor who received a COVID-19 vaccine. This chain uses TRBV28 with TRBJ2-7, with TRBD1 as a possible D gene (6 bases). The CDR3 here is CASTTTGQSYEQYF. CDR3 coding DNA: TGTGCCAGCACCACGACAGGACAGTCCTACGAGCAGTACTTC.